One sample yielded the 29 T cell receptor beta chains listed below, sequenced in a study of T-cell memory formation after mild COVID-19. TCRdb reprocessed the 5' RACE reads with MiXCR, giving one entry per CDR3 protein. The sample lists about 240,000 distinct CDR3 sequences, roughly a tenth occurring once. The sequenced sample consisted of PBMCs or a T cell subset sorted from them (not recorded which). Receptors originate from a man between 18 and 35 years old who had mild COVID-19 (a few samples of this study predate the infection). Cell type and time point are not known.

This clonotype was counted between two and nine times. V usage is TRBV7-2 and J usage is TRBJ2-2; 8 bases are a match to TRBD1. The CDR3 consists of 15 residues. From germline, CDR1 is SGHTA and CDR2 FQGNSA. V lost 7 bases and J lost 5; bases outside the gene matches: 9. CDR3 amino acids: CASTFRQGMTGELFF. The CDR3 coding sequence is TGTGCCAGCACCTTTCGACAGGGGATGACCGGGGAGCTGTTTTTT.

This clonotype appeared a few times. This chain joins TRBV15 and TRBJ2-7; TRBD2 matches at 7 bases. This CDR3 has 13 residues. CDR1 and CDR2 (germline): LNHNV, YYDKDF (reference sequence). The junction had 9 bases not matched to a gene; V was cut back by 9 bases and J by 4 bases. CDR3 in amino acids: CATGRGVGYEQYF. The CDR3 bases are TGTGCCACGGGACGGGGGGTAGGATACGAGCAGTACTTC.

The J gene is TRBJ1-4, the V gene TRBV7-8; weak D call: TRBD1 (5 bases). This CDR3 comprises 18 residues. Per the germline V gene, CDR1 is SGHVS and CDR2 is FQNEAQ. V shed 5 bases and J shed 6 bases, with 25 bases lying between them. CDR3: CASSLGMGTATGDEKLFF. CDR3 DNA sequence: TGTGCCAGCAGCCTTGGTATGGGGACCGCAACCGGGGATGAAAAACTGTTTTTT.

The rearrangement links TRBV6-2 or TRBV6-3 to TRBJ2-7; 10 bases are shared with TRBD2. The CDR3 sequence is 15 residues long. V gave up 0 bases and J gave up 3 bases; unmatched junction bases: 2. Per germline, CDR1 MNHEY and CDR2 SVGEGT. CDR3 sequence reads: CASSYSSGGNYEQYV. The CDR3 nucleotides are TGTGCCAGCAGTTACTCTAGCGGGGGGAACTACGAGCAGTACGTC.

This sequence joins TRBV13 and TRBJ1-1; D is perhaps TRBD1 (6 bases). Germline V gene data show CDR1 as PRHDT and CDR2 as FYEKMQ (reference sequence). The CDR3 has 13 residues. V was clipped by 5 bases and J by 6 bases, with 13 bases between them. The CDR3: CASSPTGTSEAFF. Written as DNA, the CDR3 is TGTGCCAGCAGCCCAACAGGGACGTCTGAAGCTTTCTTT.

The chain joins TRBV4-2 to TRBJ1-1; D call uncertain. The CDR3 covers 13 residues. The ends were cut back, 6 bases at V and 0 bases at J, with 8 bases in the middle. Per the germline V gene, CDR1 is LGHNA and CDR2 is YNFKEQ. CDR3 sequence: CASRGYLNTEAFF. The CDR3 nucleotides read TGTGCCAGCAGGGGGTACCTGAACACTGAAGCTTTCTTT.

Only a few counts were recorded for this clonotype. The CDR3 region is CASSLGVEPQHF. Written as DNA, the CDR3 is TGTGCCAGCAGTTTGGGGGTTGAGCCCCAGCATTTT. This chain joins TRBV12-3 or TRBV12-4 and TRBJ1-5; D is perhaps TRBD1 (5 bases). The CDR3 extends over 12 amino acids. Deletions cut 3 bases from V and 8 bases from J, with 8 bases between.

The chain combines TRBV27 with TRBJ2-1, with unresolved D. V lost 6 bases, J lost 4 bases, and 4 bases lay in between. The CDR3 has 11 amino acids. Germline assignment: CDR1 MNHEY and CDR2 SMNVEV (reference sequence). CDR3: CASRRYNEQFF. The CDR3 DNA reads TGTGCCAGCAGAAGATACAATGAGCAGTTCTTC.

The chain links TRBV11-2 to TRBJ1-4; TRBD1 is a possible D gene (5 bases). CDR1 SGHAT and CDR2 FQNNGV come from the germline V gene. V shed 3 bases and J shed 8 bases, with 13 bases lying between them. This CDR3 has 14 residues. For the CDR3, the DNA is TGTGCCAGCAGCTTCGGGGGAGGTGGAGAAAAACTGTTTTTT. Its protein product is CASSFGGGGEKLFF. Combining the CDR3 with reference TRBV11-2 and TRBJ1-4 gives the whole variable domain EAGVAQSPRYKIIEKRQSVAFWCNPISGHATLYWYQQILGQGPKLLIQFQNNGVVDDSQLPKDRFSAERLKGVDSTLKIQPAKLEDSAVYLCASSFGGGGEKLFFGSGTQLSVL.

The chain combines TRBV5-6 with TRBJ1-5; TRBD1 is a possible D gene (5 bases). The CDR3 consists of 16 residues. The V and J ends lost 4 bases and 0 bases respectively, with 14 bases between them. Germline CDR1 and CDR2: SGHDT and YYEEEE. This chain's CDR3 is CASSASGRYSNQPQHF. As DNA, the CDR3 is TGTGCCAGCAGCGCCTCAGGGCGTTATAGCAATCAGCCCCAGCATTTT. The whole variable domain, remainder taken from reference TRBV5-6 and TRBJ1-5, is DAGVTQSPTHLIKTRGQQVTLRCSPKSGHDTVSWYQQALGQGPQFIFQYYEEEERQRGNFPDRFSGHQFPNYSSELNVNALLLGDSALYLCASSASGRYSNQPQHFGDGTRLSIL.

This clonotype was observed a handful of times. The rearrangement uses TRBV6-5 and TRBJ2-7; D ambiguous. The CDR3 totals 13 residues. Deletions cut 1 base from V and 7 bases from J, with 11 bases between. Germline V gene lookup returns CDR1 MNHEY and CDR2 SVGAGI. The CDR3 spells CASSYWDSSEQYF. The CDR3 DNA reads as TGTGCCAGCAGTTACTGGGATTCGTCTGAGCAGTACTTC.

This clonotype has a handful of counts. The rearrangement links TRBV29-1 to TRBJ1-3; TRBD1 matches at 7 bases. The CDR3 is made up of 12 amino acids. Trimming cost V 7 bases and J 2 bases; bases outside gene matches: 2. CDR1 SQVTM and CDR2 ANQGSEA come from the germline V gene. The CDR3 here is CSGQGTGNTIYF. CDR3 sequence (DNA): TGCAGCGGACAGGGAACTGGAAACACCATATATTTT.

This clonotype was seen repeatedly, ten times or more. The CDR3 DNA reads as TGTGCCAGCAGCCTCCGACTAGCGGGGGGGCCCGATACGCAGTATTTT. It is translated as CASSLRLAGGPDTQYF. The chain carries TRBV12-3 or TRBV12-4 and TRBJ2-3; the match to TRBD2 covers 14 bases. This CDR3 region has 16 residues. Trimming removed 6 bases from V and 6 bases from J; junction bases left unmatched: 8.

The J gene is TRBJ2-5, the V gene TRBV3-1; D remains unclear. CDR1 is LGHDT, CDR2 YNNKEL, per germline (reference sequence). The CDR3 totals 16 residues. The V end lost 0 bases, the J end lost 0 bases, and 11 bases lay between the germline ends. The chain's CDR3 is CASSQDLSQNQETQYF. The DNA for the CDR3 is TGTGCCAGCAGCCAAGATCTTTCCCAGAACCAAGAGACCCAGTACTTC.

This chain uses TRBV7-9 with TRBJ2-1, with 8 bases lining up with TRBD2. The junction had 3 bases not matched to a gene; V was cut back by 1 base and J by 7 bases. Germline assignment: CDR1 SEHNR and CDR2 FQNEAQ (reference sequence). CDR3 length equals 14 residues. DNA for the CDR3: TGTGCCAGCAGCTTAGAGGGACTAGAGAATGAGCAGTTCTTC. Translated: CASSLEGLENEQFF.

This clonotype has at least ten counts. V usage is TRBV9 and J usage is TRBJ1-2, with a possible D match to TRBD1 (5 bases). Germline V CDR1 and CDR2: SGDLS, YYNGEE. V was clipped by 0 bases and J by 7 bases, with 13 bases between them. This CDR3 is 14 amino acids long. The CDR3 here is CASSVAGQSSGYTF. The CDR3 nucleotides read TGTGCCAGCAGCGTAGCGGGGCAATCTAGTGGCTACACCTTC.

The chain couples TRBV7-2 to TRBJ2-1; D unclear. The CDR3 has 15 residues. V lost 5 bases to trimming and J lost 1 base, with 12 bases between them. Germline V gene data show CDR1 as SGHTA and CDR2 as FQGNSA. The CDR3 nucleotides read TGTGCCAGCAGCCCGGCGGAGTGGTCCTACAATGAGCAGTTCTTC. Protein sequence: CASSPAEWSYNEQFF.

There are a few counts of this clonotype. V usage is TRBV2 and J usage is TRBJ1-4, with TRBD1 as a possible D gene (6 bases). Germline loops: CDR1 SNHLY, CDR2 FYNNEI. The CDR3 loop spans 14 amino acids. Trimming took 4 bases from V and 7 from J, leaving 13 bases between them. CDR3 protein: CASSVGGLGEKLFF. Written as DNA, the CDR3 is TGTGCCAGCAGTGTGGGGGGCCTGGGTGAAAAACTGTTTTTT. The whole variable domain, remainder taken from reference TRBV2 and TRBJ1-4, is EPEVTQTPSHQVTQMGQEVILRCVPISNHLYFYWYRQILGQKVEFLVSFYNNEISEKSEIFDDQFSVERPDGSNFTLKIRSTKLEDSAMYFCASSVGGLGEKLFFGSGTQLSVL.

This clonotype has a handful of counts. The chain carries TRBV14 and TRBJ2-3; D may be TRBD2 (5 bases). This CDR3 has 15 amino acids. V was pared by 5 bases and J by 4 bases, with 16 bases between. Germline V gives CDR1 SGHDN, CDR2 FVKESK. The CDR3 sequence: CASSRVSAGADTQYF. The CDR3 DNA reads TGTGCCAGCAGCAGGGTCTCTGCCGGGGCAGATACGCAGTATTTT.

This clonotype was seen only a few times. The chain is built from TRBV24-1 and TRBJ2-5; maybe TRBD2 (5 bases). Per germline, CDR1 KGHDR and CDR2 SFDVKD. This CDR3 region has 16 residues. Trimming removed 1 base at V and 5 bases at J, with 16 bases between. The CDR3 reads CATSDFPRARGETQYF. CDR3 in DNA: TGTGCCACCAGTGATTTTCCACGGGCCAGAGGGGAGACCCAGTACTTC.

This rearrangement joins TRBV20-1 to TRBJ2-5; the match to TRBD2 covers 10 bases. With 3 bases clipped from V and 5 bases from J, the junction kept 9 bases outside the gene matches. Germline assignment: CDR1 DFQATT and CDR2 SNEGSKA (reference sequence). The CDR3 length is 15 residues. CDR3 DNA: TGCAGTGCTAGTAGGGTAGCGGGGGGCCGGGAGACCCAGTACTTC. This gives the protein CSASRVAGGRETQYF.

The chain is built from TRBV19 and TRBJ1-5; D may be TRBD1 (5 bases). CDR1 and CDR2 (germline): LNHDA, SQIVND (reference sequence). Trimming cost V 5 bases and J 7 bases, with 12 bases left between them. The CDR3 is made up of 13 amino acids. In DNA, the CDR3 is TGTGCCAGTAGTTGGGGGTTGGGCCAGCCCCAGCATTTT. Translating gives CASSWGLGQPQHF.

This clonotype was counted many times. The CDR3 reads CASSLDPTGETQYF. The CDR3 DNA sequence: TGCGCCAGCAGCTTGGATCCGACGGGCGAGACCCAGTACTTC. The chain joins TRBV5-1 to TRBJ2-5; no reliable D call. CDR3 length: 14 residues. Germline loops: CDR1 SGHRS, CDR2 YFSETQ. The V and J ends lost 0 bases and 5 bases respectively, with 11 bases between them.

This clonotype was seen only once. This rearrangement joins TRBV7-3 to TRBJ1-1; D unclear. CDR3 length: 13 residues. Germline V lookup: CDR1 SGHTA, CDR2 FQGTGA. Trimming shortened V by 5 bases and J by 0 bases, and 7 bases separated the two germline ends. CDR3 amino acids: CASSNQLNTEAFF. The CDR3, as DNA: TGTGCCAGCAGCAACCAGTTGAACACTGAAGCTTTCTTT. Using reference TRBV7-3 and TRBJ1-1 for the parts outside the CDR3, the full variable domain is GAGVSQTPSNKVTEKGKYVELRCDPISGHTALYWYRQSLGQGPEFLIYFQGTGAADDSGLPNDRFFAVRPEGSVSTLKIQRTERGDSAVYLCASSNQLNTEAFFGQGTRLTVV.

This clonotype was detected a few times. This rearrangement joins TRBV11-2 to TRBJ1-5; no definite D call. The V gene's germline CDR1 is SGHAT and CDR2 FQNNGV. Trimming removed 5 bases from V and 4 bases from J, with 9 bases in between. The CDR3 has 13 amino acids. The CDR3 nucleotides are TGTGCCAGCAGCCGTGAGGAGAATCAGCCCCAGCATTTT. The encoded protein is CASSREENQPQHF. The whole variable domain, filled in from reference TRBV11-2 and TRBJ1-5, reads EAGVAQSPRYKIIEKRQSVAFWCNPISGHATLYWYQQILGQGPKLLIQFQNNGVVDDSQLPKDRFSAERLKGVDSTLKIQPAKLEDSAVYLCASSREENQPQHFGDGTRLSIL.

This chain uses TRBV15 with TRBJ1-5; 8 bases match TRBD1. The CDR3 covers 15 residues. The V gene end was trimmed by 2 bases and the J gene end by 2 bases; junction bases not matched to a gene: 2. Germline assignment: CDR1 LNHNV and CDR2 YYDKDF (reference sequence). CDR3 sequence (DNA): TGTGCCACCAGCAGACAGGGGGCTGGCAATCAGCCCCAGCATTTT. Translation gives CATSRQGAGNQPQHF.

The J gene is TRBJ2-1, the V gene TRBV9; 10 nucleotides agree with TRBD1. After removal of 3 bases from V and 9 bases from J, the junction contained 9 bases not matched to a gene. In germline, CDR1 is SGDLS, CDR2 YYNGEE. This CDR3 has 15 amino acids. The CDR3 loop is CASSASGTGEIEQFF. CDR3 nucleotide sequence: TGTGCCAGCAGCGCCTCCGGGACAGGGGAAATTGAGCAGTTCTTC.

V and J are TRBV7-2 and TRBJ2-1, with 12 bases fitting TRBD2. Germline CDR1 reads SGHTA; CDR2 reads FQGNSA. The CDR3 spans 15 residues. With 5 bases clipped from V and 8 bases from J, the junction kept 7 bases outside the gene matches. CDR3 protein: CASSNLAGGPDEQFF. The CDR3 DNA is TGTGCCAGCAGCAATCTAGCGGGGGGGCCGGATGAGCAGTTCTTC.

This clonotype was found once. The rearrangement links TRBV24-1 to TRBJ2-3; 7 nucleotides align to TRBD2. Trimming removed 5 bases from V and 2 bases from J; junction bases left unmatched: 12. The CDR3 consists of 17 residues. In germline, CDR1 is KGHDR, CDR2 SFDVKD. CDR3 bases: TGTGCCACCAGTGGCCCCCCTACACTAGCGATCACAGATACGCAGTATTTT. This translates into CATSGPPTLAITDTQYF.